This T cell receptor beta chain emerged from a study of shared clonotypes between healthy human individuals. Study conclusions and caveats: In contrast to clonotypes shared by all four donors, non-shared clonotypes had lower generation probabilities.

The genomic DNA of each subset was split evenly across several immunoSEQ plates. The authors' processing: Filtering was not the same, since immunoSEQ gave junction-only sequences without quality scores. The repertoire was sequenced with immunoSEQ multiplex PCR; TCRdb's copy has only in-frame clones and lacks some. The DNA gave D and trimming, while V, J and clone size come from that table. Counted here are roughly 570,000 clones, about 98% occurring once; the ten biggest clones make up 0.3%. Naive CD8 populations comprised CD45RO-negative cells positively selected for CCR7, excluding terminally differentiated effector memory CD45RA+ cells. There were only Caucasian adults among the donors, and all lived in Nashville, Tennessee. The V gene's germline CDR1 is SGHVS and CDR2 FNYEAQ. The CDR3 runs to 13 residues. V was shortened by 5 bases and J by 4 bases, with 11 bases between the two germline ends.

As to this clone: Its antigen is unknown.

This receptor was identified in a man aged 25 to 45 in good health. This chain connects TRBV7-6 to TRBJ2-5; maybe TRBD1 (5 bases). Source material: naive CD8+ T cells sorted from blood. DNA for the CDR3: TGTGCCAGCAGCCGCAGGGTGGGAGAGACCCAGTACTTC. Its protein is CASSRRVGETQYF.